Below, 5 T cell receptor beta chains from the same sample are listed, as sequenced in a study of T-cell reconstitution after alpha-beta-depleted transplantation in children. The library targeted TCRbeta and was prepared with unique molecular identifiers. One entry per CDR3 protein, called by TCRdb with MiXCR from the PCR reads. This table has some 200,000 distinct CDR3 sequences, around 8.4% appearing once. The source was PBMCs, mostly from graft donor cells, collected 360 days after TCRalphabeta/CD19-depleted stem cell transplant. The origin of the receptors is a male patient between 2 and 9 years old who had a stem cell transplant for acute myeloid leukemia, so the T cells may come from the graft donor.

This rearrangement joins TRBV4-3 to TRBJ2-7; 12 bases match TRBD2. The CDR3 length is 15 residues. The V gene end was trimmed by 1 base and the J gene end by 4 bases; junction bases not matched to a gene: 2. Germline CDR1 is LGHNA and CDR2 is YSLEER. The CDR3 loop reads CASSQGLAGEYEQYF. CDR3 in DNA: TGCGCCAGCAGCCAAGGACTAGCGGGGGAATACGAGCAGTACTTC.

The chain is built from TRBV29-1 and TRBJ2-3; 10 nucleotides align to TRBD2. The length of the CDR3 is 14 residues. Trimming at V came to 7 bases and at J to 4 bases, leaving 8 bases not matched to a gene. Per the germline V gene, CDR1 is SQVTM and CDR2 is ANQGSEA. For the CDR3, the DNA is TGCAGCGCTCCAACTAGCGGGACTGCAGATACGCAGTATTTT. It specifies CSAPTSGTADTQYF.

This clonotype was seen more than once but under ten times. In DNA form, the CDR3 reads TGTGCCAGCAGTCCCCGGACAGGGCCGCCAGTATTTTCCACCTTC. Translation gives CASSPRTGPPVFSTF. The chain is built from TRBV27 and TRBJ1-2, with 8 nucleotides matching TRBD1. Per germline, CDR1 MNHEY and CDR2 SMNVEV (reference sequence). The CDR3 spans 15 residues. V shed 5 bases, J shed 13 bases, and the junction held 18 bases outside the gene matches.

The V gene is TRBV7-2, the J gene TRBJ1-1; D is ambiguous. This CDR3 comprises 13 residues. The germline V gene encodes CDR1 SGHTA and CDR2 FQGNSA. V was clipped by 5 bases and J by 4 bases, with 11 bases between them. CDR3 in DNA: TGTGCCAGCAGCCGAGGACGGACCACTGAAGCTTTCTTT. Amino acids: CASSRGRTTEAFF.

This clonotype was seen a few times. The genes are TRBV7-9 and TRBJ1-2, with 9 bases matching TRBD1. The V segment lost 2 bases and the J segment 4 bases; nucleotides outside the gene matches: 5. The germline V gene encodes CDR1 SEHNR and CDR2 FQNEAQ (reference sequence). The CDR3 length is 15 residues. CDR3 nucleotides: TGTGCCAGCAGCTTACAGAAGACAGGGGGCTATGGCTACACCTTC. This gives the protein CASSLQKTGGYGYTF.